Here is one TCR beta chain with its context. V lost 2 bases, J lost 7 bases, and 7 bases stayed unmatched. CDR3 length: 16 residues. In germline, CDR1 is ENHRY, CDR2 SYGVKD. The data were taken from a study of blood T cell repertoires in COVID-19. Study-level information: Collection of acute and convalescent COVID-19 samples took place in the United States, Italy and Spain. Sample material is recorded as cDNA or gDNA derived from T cells, B-cell-depleted T cells, or PBMCs.

Authors' analysis steps: How many nucleated cells were present was estimated from reference gene primer amplification. Data came from immunoSEQ multiplex PCR; TCRdb stores just in-frame clones and leaves some out. V, J and clone size were drawn from that table, and D and trimming were deduced from the DNA. In the table there are about 490,000 clones, approximately 85% of which are singletons. The chain is built from TRBV10-3 and TRBJ2-3; 12 bases align to TRBD1. The sequenced sample consisted of peripheral blood. The clonotype was recovered from a human donor in a cohort sampled during active COVID-19. The CDR3 region has the DNA TGTGCCATCAGTGAGAATTTGGGACAGGGGGCTCATACGCAGTATTTT. Amino acids: CAISENLGQGAHTQYF.